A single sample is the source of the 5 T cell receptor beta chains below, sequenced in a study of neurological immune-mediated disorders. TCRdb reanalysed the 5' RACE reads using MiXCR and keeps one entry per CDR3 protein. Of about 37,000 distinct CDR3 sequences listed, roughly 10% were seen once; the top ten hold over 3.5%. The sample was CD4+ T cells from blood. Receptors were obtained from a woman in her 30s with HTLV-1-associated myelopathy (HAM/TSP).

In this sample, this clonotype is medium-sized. CDR3 bases: TGTGCCAGCAGCTTGGGGGGGACGAACACCGGGGAGCTGTTTTTT. It translates to CASSLGGTNTGELFF. The gene calls are TRBV5-5 and TRBJ2-2; D is perhaps TRBD1 or TRBD2 (5 bases each). V lost 0 bases to trimming and J lost 0 bases, with 6 bases between them. Germline lookup yields CDR1 SGHKS and CDR2 YYEKEE (reference sequence). The CDR3 is 15 amino acids.

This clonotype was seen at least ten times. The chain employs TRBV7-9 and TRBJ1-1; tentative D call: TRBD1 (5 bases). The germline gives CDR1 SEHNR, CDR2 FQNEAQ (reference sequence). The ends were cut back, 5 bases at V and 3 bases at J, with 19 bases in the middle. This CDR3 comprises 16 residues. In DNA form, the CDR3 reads TGTGCCAGCAGCCTAAAAGGTACGGGACTTGACACTGAAGCTTTCTTT. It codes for CASSLKGTGLDTEAFF.

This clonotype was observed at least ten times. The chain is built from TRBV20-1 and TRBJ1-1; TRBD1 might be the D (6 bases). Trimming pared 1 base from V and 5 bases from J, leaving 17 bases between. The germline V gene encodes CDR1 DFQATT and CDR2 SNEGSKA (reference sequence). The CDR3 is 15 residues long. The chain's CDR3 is CSARGRRRQGTEAFF. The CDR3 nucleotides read TGCAGTGCTAGAGGAAGGAGAAGGCAGGGGACTGAAGCTTTCTTT.

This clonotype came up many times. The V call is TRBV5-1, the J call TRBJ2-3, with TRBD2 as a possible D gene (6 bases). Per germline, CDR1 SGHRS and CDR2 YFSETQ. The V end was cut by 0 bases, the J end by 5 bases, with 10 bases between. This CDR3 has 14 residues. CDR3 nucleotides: TGCGCCAGCAGCTTGGAGCGGGTTAGAGATACGCAGTATTTT. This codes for CASSLERVRDTQYF.

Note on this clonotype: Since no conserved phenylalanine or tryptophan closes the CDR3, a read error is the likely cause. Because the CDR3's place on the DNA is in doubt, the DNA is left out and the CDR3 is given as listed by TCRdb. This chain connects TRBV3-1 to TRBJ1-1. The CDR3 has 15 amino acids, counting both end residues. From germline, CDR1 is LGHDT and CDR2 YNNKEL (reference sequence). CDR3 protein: CASSQEPTVRTEAIL.